What follows is one TCR beta chain and its context. This entry belongs to a study of technical replicates of blood from a few donors. Only in-frame clones appear in the TCRdb table, and some are missing; sequencing was by immunoSEQ multiplex PCR. The sample holds roughly 60,000 clones, over 85% seen once. This CDR3 spans 16 amino acids. V shed 2 bases, J shed 2 bases, and the junction held 8 bases outside the gene matches. Looked up from germline, CDR1 is MNHNY and CDR2 is SVGAGI (reference sequence). The sequenced sample consisted of PBMCs. The chain recombines TRBV6-6 with TRBJ2-7, with 8 bases lining up with TRBD2. The clonotype was recovered from a human donor in good health. Some clones in this sample may be carry-over from other donors' samples. CDR3 coding DNA: TGTGCCAGCAGTTACGGGCGGGAGGTCACAACCTACGAGCAGTACTTC. Its translation: CASSYGREVTTYEQYF.